This T cell receptor (beta chain) emerged from a study of beta chain features in type 1 diabetes. In regard to this clone: Its antigen is currently unknown.

Expressed TCRB transcripts were sequenced because the entire RNA isolate underwent reverse transcription. Sequencing used immunoSEQ multiplex PCR; TCRdb keeps in-frame clones, though not all of them. The data show about 48,000 clones, under 45% seen once. Study-wide results and limits: In all four CD4+ subsets, TCRB CDR3 length was significantly, moderately reduced in type 1 diabetes. A cDNA-based sequencing approach could over-represent cells with high TCR expression.

The sequence derives from a man aged 25-45 years with type 1 diabetes. The sequencing sample was made of Tregs from blood.

CDR3 in amino acids: CASTPGQQETQYF. The CDR3 DNA follows: TGTGCCAGCACCCCGGGACAGCAAGAGACCCAGTACTTC. The V and J genes are TRBV21-1 and TRBJ2-5; no check of the table's D call, TRBD1, against the DNA was made. TRBV21-1 is an annotated pseudogene. The CDR3 extends over 13 amino acids.